One TCR beta chain is described in this entry. The sample is drawn from a study of shared clonotypes between healthy human individuals. The germline gives CDR1 SEHNR, CDR2 FQNEAQ (reference sequence). V lost 8 bases to trimming and J lost 1 base, with 7 bases between them. The CDR3 spans 12 residues. Division of CD4+ cells produced a CD45RA+ naive subset and a CD45RA-negative memory subset. Clones were sequenced by immunoSEQ multiplex PCR, and TCRdb holds only the in-frame ones, with some missing. Of 2 million to 2.5 million clones listed, 85% to 95% were seen once; the top ten hold approximately 0.41%.

The V and J genes are TRBV7-9 and TRBJ2-3; D is possibly TRBD1 or TRBD2 (5 bases each). The receptor was isolated from a man younger than 35 in good health. Some clones in this sample may be carry-over from other donors' samples. Material for sequencing was naive CD4+ T cells from PBMCs. This sample's subset: CD45RA+ positively selected. The CDR3 bases are TGTGCCAGCTTGGGGGGCACAGATACGCAGTATTTT. Protein: CASLGGTDTQYF. The variable domain in full, with the rest retrieved from reference TRBV7-9 and TRBJ2-3, is DTGVSQNPRHKITKRGQNVTFRCDPISEHNRLYWYRQTLGQGPEFLTYFQNEAQLEKSRLLSDRFSAERPKGSFSTLEIQRTEQGDSAMYLCASLGGTDTQYFGPGTRLTVL.